Below, 13 T cell receptor beta chains from the same sample are listed, as sequenced in a study of shared clonotypes between healthy human individuals. Profiling relied on immunoSEQ multiplex PCR, and the TCRdb table lists in-frame clones only, not all of them. The sample includes roughly 410,000 clones, 95% to 97% of them seen just once. Sequenced material: memory CD8+ T cells sorted from blood. Described subset: CD45RO+ cells pooled with CCR7-negative TemRA cells. Receptors were obtained from a man aged 25-45 years in good health.

The table lists this clone with a count of one. The gene calls are TRBV28 and TRBJ2-5, with D perhaps matching TRBD1 (5 bases). V lost 3 bases and J 2 bases, leaving 16 bases between the germline ends. This CDR3 has 16 residues. Germline V gene data show CDR1 as MDHEN and CDR2 as SYDVKM. The CDR3 bases are TGTGCCAGCAGTTTTTTCACCCTCCAGGGTCAAGAGACCCAGTACTTC. Amino acids: CASSFFTLQGQETQYF.

This clone appeared a single time. V gene TRBV6-5 combines with J gene TRBJ2-7; D remains unclear. The CDR3 consists of 14 residues. Between the trimmed V and J ends, which lost 1 base and 2 bases, there was a span of 9 bases. Germline V CDR1 and CDR2: MNHEY, SVGAGI. CDR3 region: CASSYLGFTYEQYF. Here the CDR3 DNA reads TGTGCCAGCAGTTACTTAGGATTCACCTACGAGCAGTACTTC.

V usage is TRBV19 and J usage is TRBJ1-5; no definite D call. This CDR3 has 13 amino acids. V was clipped by 2 bases and J by 5 bases, with 7 bases between them. Germline CDR1 and CDR2: LNHDA and SQIVND (reference sequence). The CDR3 DNA reads TGTGCCAGTAGTATACAGGTGGATCAGCCCCAGCATTTT. Amino acids: CASSIQVDQPQHF.

The V gene is TRBV5-1, the J gene TRBJ2-3; D is perhaps TRBD1 or TRBD2 (6 bases each). Germline-derived CDR1 and CDR2 are SGHRS and YFSETQ. V shed 0 bases and J shed 0 bases, with 8 bases lying between them. The CDR3 is 15 residues long. The CDR3 is CASSLVGGSTDTQYF. CDR3 nucleotides: TGCGCCAGCAGCTTGGTAGGGGGGAGCACAGATACGCAGTATTTT.

This chain uses TRBV5-1 with TRBJ1-3, with D unclear. CDR1 is SGHRS and CDR2 is YFSETQ in the germline V gene. Trimming cost V 2 bases and J 2 bases, with 8 bases left between them. This CDR3 spans 14 amino acids. CDR3: CASSFGGTGNTIYF. DNA of the CDR3: TGCGCCAGCAGCTTCGGCGGTACTGGAAACACCATATATTTT.

V usage is TRBV7-2 and J usage is TRBJ1-3; TRBD1 aligns across 7 bases. Germline V gene lookup returns CDR1 SGHTA and CDR2 FQGNSA. The CDR3 runs 16 residues. V gave up 3 bases and J gave up 0 bases; unmatched junction bases: 5. In DNA form, the CDR3 reads TGTGCCAGCAGCTTCAGGGGGGCCTTCTCTGGAAACACCATATATTTT. Translated, it gives CASSFRGAFSGNTIYF.

J is TRBJ2-1 and V is TRBV6-1; D possibly corresponds to TRBD2 (5 bases). Germline V lookup: CDR1 MNHNS, CDR2 SASEGT. The ends were cut back, 4 bases at V and 6 bases at J, with 13 bases in the middle. The CDR3 totals 14 residues. CDR3: CASSVGRVFNEQFF. In nucleotides, the CDR3 is TGTGCCAGCAGTGTCGGGCGGGTGTTCAATGAGCAGTTCTTC.

The DNA of the CDR3 is TGCGCCAGCAGCGATTCCGGGACTAGCGGGACCGATACGCAGTATTTT. The encoded protein is CASSDSGTSGTDTQYF. The V and J genes are TRBV5-1 and TRBJ2-3; 13 bases match TRBD2. The germline CDR1 and CDR2 sequences are SGHRS and YFSETQ. With 4 bases clipped from V and 6 bases from J, the junction kept 8 bases outside the gene matches. The CDR3 spans 16 residues. The full variable domain, its missing parts supplied by reference TRBV5-1 and TRBJ2-3, is KAGVTQTPRYLIKTRGQQVTLSCSPISGHRSVSWYQQTPGQGLQFLFEYFSETQRNKGNFPGRFSGRQFSNSRSEMNVSTLELGDSALYLCASSDSGTSGTDTQYFGPGTRLTVL.

This sequence joins TRBV19 and TRBJ2-1; possible D gene TRBD2, 6 bases. The CDR3 extends over 14 amino acids. Germline loops: CDR1 LNHDA, CDR2 SQIVND (reference sequence). V lost 0 bases and J lost 8, with 11 bases in between. This CDR3 is CASSIDRGSDEQFF. DNA of the CDR3: TGTGCCAGTAGTATAGATCGGGGGAGCGATGAGCAGTTCTTC.

Concerning this clone: Other DNA sequences in this specimen translate into the identical CDR3. The V and J genes are TRBV20-1 and TRBJ2-1; unclear D gene. Per the germline V gene, CDR1 is DFQATT and CDR2 is SNEGSKA (reference sequence). Trimming pared 0 bases from V and 4 bases from J, leaving 1 base between. This CDR3 is built from 11 residues. CDR3 sequence reads: CSAREYNEQFF. Here the CDR3 DNA reads TGCAGTGCTAGAGAATACAATGAGCAGTTCTTC.

The chain joins TRBV12-5 to TRBJ2-1, with 16 positions matching TRBD2. The V and J ends lost 0 bases and 7 bases, in that order; junction bases with no gene match: 0. The CDR3 totals 16 residues. From germline, CDR1 is LGHNT and CDR2 FRNRAP. CDR3 nucleotides: TGTGCTAGTGGTTTGGTGGGACTAGCGGGAGGGAATGAGCAGTTCTTC. Translating it yields CASGLVGLAGGNEQFF.

V usage is TRBV5-1 and J usage is TRBJ2-5; TRBD2 aligns across 7 bases. Looked up from germline, CDR1 is SGHRS and CDR2 is YFSETQ. V lost 4 bases and J lost 4; bases outside the gene matches: 10. The CDR3 has 15 residues. In DNA form, the CDR3 reads TGCGCCAGCAGCGTATTCAGCGGGGTGCCAGAGACCCAGTACTTC. As protein: CASSVFSGVPETQYF.

The count of this clone is one. The chain joins TRBV7-2 to TRBJ2-4; the match to TRBD2 covers 11 bases. The CDR3 totals 17 residues. CDR1 SGHTA and CDR2 FQGNSA come from the germline V gene. Trimming at V came to 0 bases and at J to 0 bases, leaving 1 base not matched to a gene. The CDR3 DNA is TGTGCCAGCAGCTTAGCAGGACTAGCGGGAGCCAAAAACATTCAGTACTTC. This translates into CASSLAGLAGAKNIQYF.